These 26 T cell receptor beta chains were sequenced from one sample in a study of shared clonotypes between healthy human individuals. This table comes from immunoSEQ multiplex PCR, and its TCRdb copy is limited to in-frame clones, with some not included. The sample holds a few million clones, more than 90% seen once. Sequencing input: naive CD4+ T cells sorted from blood. Noted subset: CD45RA+ positively selected. The origin of the receptors is a man younger than 30 in good health.

The V and J genes are TRBV5-8 and TRBJ2-7; no reliable D call. Looked up from germline, CDR1 is SGHTS and CDR2 is YDEGEE. The CDR3 spans 13 residues. Trimming cost V 0 bases and J 0 bases, with 4 bases left between them. CDR3: CASSLEISYEQYF. CDR3 in DNA: TGTGCCAGCAGCTTGGAAATCTCCTACGAGCAGTACTTC. Full variable domain (remainder filled in from reference TRBV5-8 and TRBJ2-7): EAGVTQSPTHLIKTRGQQATLRCSPISGHTSVYWYQQALGLGLQFLLWYDEGEERNRGNFPPRFSGRQFPNYSSELNVNALELEDSALYLCASSLEISYEQYFGPGTRLTVT.

The chain carries TRBV6-5 and TRBJ2-1, with D possibly matching TRBD1 (5 bases). The CDR3 has 15 residues. Germline assignment: CDR1 MNHEY and CDR2 SVGAGI. Trimming shortened V by 5 bases and J by 0 bases, and 11 bases separated the two germline ends. CDR3 sequence (DNA): TGTGCCAGCAGTACAGACAGAAGCTCCTACAATGAGCAGTTCTTC. Its translation is CASSTDRSSYNEQFF.

This rearrangement joins TRBV4-1 to TRBJ1-6; D ambiguous. Germline CDR1 reads MGHRA; CDR2 reads YSYEKL. This CDR3 is 16 amino acids long. Between the trimmed V and J ends, which lost 6 bases and 9 bases, there was a span of 21 bases. CDR3 residues: CASSPDARLGFSPLHF. CDR3 sequence (DNA): TGCGCCAGCAGTCCCGACGCGCGCTTAGGATTTTCACCCCTCCACTTT.

With respect to this clone: Other DNA sequences from this sample encode an identical CDR3 as well. V gene TRBV7-6 combines with J gene TRBJ2-2; D unresolved. Germline loops: CDR1 SGHVS, CDR2 FNYEAQ. The length of the CDR3 is 14 residues. Trimming removed 0 bases from V and 1 base from J, with 3 bases in between. The CDR3 bases are TGTGCCAGCAGCTTAGCTGTGAACACCGGGGAGCTGTTTTTT. It is translated as CASSLAVNTGELFF. Using reference TRBV7-6 and TRBJ2-2 for the parts outside the CDR3, the full variable domain is GAGVSQSPRYKVTKRGQDVALRCDPISGHVSLYWYRQALGQGPEFLTYFNYEAQQDKSGLPNDRFSAERPEGSISTLTIQRTEQRDSAMYRCASSLAVNTGELFFGEGSRLTVL.

This clone was seen a handful of times. Different DNA sequences within this sample yield the same CDR3. J is TRBJ1-1 and V is TRBV10-3, with D unclear. Germline values: CDR1 ENHRY, CDR2 SYGVKD. This CDR3 spans 11 amino acids. V was pared by 6 bases and J by 5 bases, with 7 bases between. CDR3 loop: CAISGSTEAFF. CDR3 nucleotides: TGTGCCATCAGCGGGTCAACTGAAGCTTTCTTT.

V and J are TRBV6-1 and TRBJ1-5; weak D call: TRBD1 (6 bases). This CDR3 region has 15 residues. V shed 5 bases and J shed 2 bases, with 13 bases lying between them. Germline CDR1 MNHNS, CDR2 SASEGT. The CDR3 DNA follows: TGTGCCAGCAGTACACAGGGAGGCGGCAATCAGCCCCAGCATTTT. Translating gives CASSTQGGGNQPQHF.

This clone occurred once. V gene TRBV4-2 combines with J gene TRBJ2-3; no definite D call. CDR1 is LGHNA and CDR2 is YNFKEQ in the germline V gene. The CDR3 spans 15 residues. V was clipped by 0 bases and J by 6 bases, with 13 bases between them. CDR3 nucleotides: TGTGCCAGCAGCCAAGAGGCCCGTTCCGCCGATACGCAGTATTTT. It is translated as CASSQEARSADTQYF.

The chain carries TRBV5-1 and TRBJ2-2; possible D gene TRBD2, 6 bases. Germline CDR1 is SGHRS and CDR2 is YFSETQ. V was pared by 1 base and J by 4 bases, with 11 bases between. The CDR3 spans 15 residues. CDR3 sequence (DNA): TGCGCCAGCAGCTTGAACGCGGGGCCCACCGGGGAGCTGTTTTTT. Amino acid sequence: CASSLNAGPTGELFF. The whole variable domain, filled in from reference TRBV5-1 and TRBJ2-2, reads KAGVTQTPRYLIKTRGQQVTLSCSPISGHRSVSWYQQTPGQGLQFLFEYFSETQRNKGNFPGRFSGRQFSNSRSEMNVSTLELGDSALYLCASSLNAGPTGELFFGEGSRLTVL.

V usage is TRBV7-2 and J usage is TRBJ1-6; D remains unclear. V lost 1 base to trimming and J lost 9 bases, with 7 bases between them. The V gene's germline CDR1 is SGHTA and CDR2 FQGNSA. CDR3 length equals 13 residues. For the CDR3, the DNA is TGTGCCAGCAGCTTAGGTTTCCCTTCACCCCTCCACTTT. It is translated as CASSLGFPSPLHF.

The CDR3 is CASSPRTSGRAFQETQYF. CDR3 nucleotides: TGTGCCAGCTCACCCCGGACTAGCGGGAGGGCCTTCCAAGAGACCCAGTACTTC. This sequence joins TRBV18 and TRBJ2-5, with 15 bases fitting TRBD2. CDR3 length: 18 residues. J gave up 1 base and V 3 bases, and 6 bases lay outside the gene matches. From germline, CDR1 is KGHSH and CDR2 LQKENI.

The chain carries TRBV20-1 and TRBJ1-2, with D unclear. This CDR3 has 11 amino acids. The germline V gene has CDR1 DFQATT and CDR2 SNEGSKA (reference sequence). The V end was cut by 2 bases, the J end by 6 bases, with 7 bases between. The CDR3 DNA follows: TGCAGTGCTAGAAACAGTAATGGCTACACCTTC. It codes for CSARNSNGYTF.

The CDR3 coding sequence is TGTGCCAGCAGCCTTAGGGGCTCTGAAGCTTTCTTT. This encodes CASSLRGSEAFF. This chain uses TRBV6-1 with TRBJ1-1, with D possibly TRBD1 on 5 matching bases. Trimming removed 6 bases from V and 6 bases from J, with 11 bases in between. Germline CDR1 and CDR2: MNHNS and SASEGT. This CDR3 has 12 residues.

The rearrangement uses TRBV5-1 and TRBJ2-1; D uncertain. Germline assignment: CDR1 SGHRS and CDR2 YFSETQ. Between the trimmed V and J ends, which lost 1 base and 0 bases, there was a span of 8 bases. CDR3 length: 15 amino acids. Here the CDR3 reads CASSLSRSSYNEQFF. The CDR3 nucleotides are TGCGCCAGCAGCTTGAGCAGGAGCTCCTACAATGAGCAGTTCTTC.

CDR3 sequence: CASSENTDTQYF. CDR3 nucleotides: TGTGCCAGCAGTGAGAATACAGATACGCAGTATTTT. J is TRBJ2-3 and V is TRBV6-5, with D unclear. The CDR3 spans 12 residues. CDR1 is MNHEY, CDR2 SVGAGI, per germline. Trimming cost V 5 bases and J 3 bases, with 6 bases left between them.

The chain uses TRBV5-6 and TRBJ2-5; TRBD2 aligns across 8 bases. CDR3 length equals 14 residues. Germline CDR1 and CDR2: SGHDT and YYEEEE. V lost 4 bases, J lost 6 bases, and 8 bases stayed unmatched. The CDR3 coding sequence is TGTGCCAGCAGCAAACTAGCGGCCTCTCAGACCCAGTACTTC. Translation gives CASSKLAASQTQYF.

The V and J genes are TRBV30 and TRBJ1-6; no definite D call. Per germline, CDR1 GTSNPN and CDR2 SVGIG (reference sequence). The CDR3 is 13 amino acids. The V gene lost 3 bases and the J gene lost 9 bases, with 12 bases spanning the gap. The CDR3 spells CAWRDGVPSPLHF. Here the CDR3 DNA reads TGTGCCTGGAGGGACGGAGTCCCTTCACCCCTCCACTTT.

This chain's CDR3 is CASSLQMTNEKLFF. In nucleotides, the CDR3 is TGTGCCAGCAGCTTGCAGATGACTAATGAAAAACTGTTTTTT. The chain uses TRBV7-9 and TRBJ1-4, with D unresolved. V lost 3 bases and J lost 2, with 7 bases in between. Germline V CDR1 and CDR2: SEHNR, FQNEAQ (reference sequence). This CDR3 spans 14 amino acids.

V gene TRBV30 combines with J gene TRBJ2-7; possible D gene TRBD1, 6 bases. This CDR3 has 15 amino acids. Looked up from germline, CDR1 is GTSNPN and CDR2 is SVGIG (reference sequence). V gave up 3 bases and J gave up 3 bases, with 18 bases separating them. The CDR3 coding sequence is TGTGCCTGGAGCCCGGGTCAGGGGATTATCTACGAGCAGTACTTC. Protein sequence: CAWSPGQGIIYEQYF. The full variable domain, its missing parts supplied by reference TRBV30 and TRBJ2-7, is SQTIHQWPATLVQPVGSPLSLECTVEGTSNPNLYWYRQAAGRGLQLLFYSVGIGQISSEVPQNLSASRPQDRQFILSSKKLLLSDSGFYLCAWSPGQGIIYEQYFGPGTRLTVT.

V and J are TRBV20-1 and TRBJ1-2; the D is unclear. This CDR3 has 10 amino acids. Germline values: CDR1 DFQATT, CDR2 SNEGSKA (reference sequence). Trimming removed 3 bases at V and 7 bases at J, with 6 bases between. CDR3 sequence: CSASGGGYTF. Written as DNA, the CDR3 is TGCAGTGCTAGCGGAGGTGGCTACACCTTC.

J is TRBJ2-1 and V is TRBV27; TRBD1 matches at 12 bases. The CDR3 extends over 22 amino acids. The V gene end was trimmed by 3 bases and the J gene end by 0 bases; junction bases not matched to a gene: 18. Germline assignment: CDR1 MNHEY and CDR2 SMNVEV (reference sequence). The CDR3 DNA follows: TGTGCCAGCAGTTTCCGGGACAGGGGGCAAAGCGCTCTACCCAGCTCCTACAATGAGCAGTTCTTC. This encodes CASSFRDRGQSALPSSYNEQFF.

The V call is TRBV13, the J call TRBJ2-7, with a weak D call TRBD1 (6 bases). Trimming stripped 8 bases from V and 2 bases from J, with 16 bases between. The germline CDR1 and CDR2 sequences are PRHDT and FYEKMQ (reference sequence). This CDR3 spans 14 amino acids. Here the CDR3 DNA reads TGTGCCAGCGGGGCGCAGGGGCGGACCTACGAGCAGTACTTC. Translation gives CASGAQGRTYEQYF.

The V and J genes are TRBV6-1 and TRBJ2-7; 9 bases agree with TRBD2. The length of the CDR3 is 14 residues. The germline V gene encodes CDR1 MNHNS and CDR2 SASEGT. V shed 10 bases and J 2 bases; nucleotides not matched to a gene: 9. CDR3 DNA sequence: TGTGCCACCGGCGGGGGGGGGAAGGCCTACGAGCAGTACTTC. This gives the protein CATGGGGKAYEQYF.

The chain has TRBV4-3 and TRBJ2-7; perhaps TRBD2 as D (6 bases). V was trimmed by 0 bases and J by 4 bases, leaving 13 bases between them. The CDR3 spans 15 residues. Germline CDR1 LGHNA, CDR2 YSLEER. The CDR3 loop reads CASSQDLAGRYEQYF. The CDR3, as DNA: TGCGCCAGCAGCCAAGATTTGGCAGGGAGGTACGAGCAGTACTTC.

The chain is built from TRBV5-1 and TRBJ1-2; D call uncertain. There are 14 residues in the CDR3. The germline CDR1 and CDR2 sequences are SGHRS and YFSETQ. With 4 bases removed from V and 4 bases from J, the gap between germline ends came to 14 bases. The CDR3 DNA follows: TGCGCCAGCAGCCCTCGTACAGAAGGCTATGGCTACACCTTC. Its protein is CASSPRTEGYGYTF.

The V and J genes are TRBV9 and TRBJ1-6; weak D call: TRBD1 (5 bases). V lost 0 bases and J 6 bases, leaving 10 bases between the germline ends. The CDR3 has 15 amino acids. CDR1 and CDR2 (germline): SGDLS, YYNGEE. CDR3 sequence: CASSVEAGPNSPLHF. The CDR3 DNA is TGTGCCAGCAGCGTAGAGGCAGGGCCTAATTCACCCCTCCACTTT.

The V gene is TRBV5-4, the J gene TRBJ2-5; 10 nucleotides line up with TRBD1. The germline V gene encodes CDR1 SGHNT and CDR2 YYREEE (reference sequence). V shed 4 bases and J 5 bases; nucleotides not matched to a gene: 8. The CDR3 runs 15 residues. CDR3 sequence (DNA): TGTGCCAGCAGCACCATGACAGGGGGCATTGAGACCCAGTACTTC. Translation: CASSTMTGGIETQYF.